What follows are 29 T cell receptor beta chains derived from one specimen sequenced in a study of regulatory T cells in long-lasting Graves disease. As to time point: newly diagnosed GD, antithyroid drugs for less than 3 months. PBMC-extracted RNA yielded the TCR library. The authors built TCR beta libraries using iRepertoire HTBI primers and Arm-PCR of CDR3 regions. Using its own MiXCR run on the multiplex PCR reads, TCRdb lists one record per CDR3 protein. The sample includes approximately 400,000 distinct CDR3 sequences, more than 13% of them seen just once. These data were also reused for a study on T cells in Graves' hyperthyroidism and ophthalmopathy.

Here the sequenced sample was peripheral blood mononuclear cells (PBMCs), taken at new diagnosis, from a patient treated with antithyroid drugs. The receptors were sampled from a woman under 40 with Graves disease.

Notes on this clonotype: A much larger clone lies one base from this, so it may be a read error. The V and J genes are TRBV24-1 and TRBJ2-5, with 10 bases aligning to TRBD1. Germline V gene sequence: CDR1 KGHDR, CDR2 SFDVKD. The ends lost 5 bases at V and 5 bases at J; junction bases unmatched: 10. There are 16 residues in the CDR3. CDR3 loop: CATSGITTGGSETQYF. The CDR3 bases are TGTGCCACCAGTGGTATTACGACAGGGGGCAGTGAGACCCAGTACTTC.

The table lists this clonotype with a count of one. The chain combines TRBV20-1 with TRBJ2-7, with 7 bases identical to TRBD1. The germline V gene has CDR1 DFQATT and CDR2 SNEGSKA (reference sequence). V lost 0 bases, J lost 1 base, and 6 bases stayed unmatched. This CDR3 is built from 15 residues. The CDR3: CSARDRGQESYEQYF. The CDR3 region has the DNA TGCAGTGCTAGAGATCGTGGACAGGAGTCCTACGAGCAGTACTTC.

This clonotype appeared many times. The V call is TRBV12-3 or TRBV12-4, the J call TRBJ2-3, with TRBD1 identical over 9 bases. V gave up 1 base and J gave up 3 bases; unmatched junction bases: 5. The CDR3 consists of 16 residues. CDR3 sequence reads: CASSLEDRGWTDTQYF. The CDR3, as DNA: TGTGCCAGCAGTTTAGAGGACAGGGGATGGACAGATACGCAGTATTTT.

This clonotype was seen ten or more times. The CDR3 sequence: CASSLSGYRRVAEAFF. The CDR3 nucleotides read TGTGCCAGCAGCTTATCGGGGTATCGTAGAGTCGCTGAAGCTTTCTTT. The J gene is TRBJ1-1, the V gene TRBV11-2; D ambiguous. Germline assignment: CDR1 SGHAT and CDR2 FQNNGV. The CDR3 runs to 16 residues. The V and J ends lost 2 bases and 6 bases respectively, with 19 bases between them.

This clonotype has ten or more counts. V and J are TRBV30 and TRBJ2-1, with unresolved D. Germline CDR1 reads GTSNPN; CDR2 reads SVGIG (reference sequence). The CDR3 is made up of 12 amino acids. V was trimmed by 0 bases and J by 6 bases, leaving 6 bases between them. The CDR3 reads CAWSVLPNEQFF. CDR3 bases: TGTGCCTGGAGTGTACTCCCCAATGAGCAGTTCTTC.

The chain links TRBV6-4 to TRBJ2-1, with unresolved D. CDR3 size: 13 residues. Germline V lookup: CDR1 MRHNA, CDR2 SNTAGT. Trimming took 0 bases from V and 12 from J, leaving 12 bases between them. The CDR3 reads CASSDSMSSMQFF. In DNA form, the CDR3 reads TGTGCCAGCAGTGACTCGATGTCTAGTATGCAGTTCTTC.

The chain employs TRBV28 and TRBJ1-3, with 12 positions matching TRBD1. The V gene end was trimmed by 5 bases and the J gene end by 4 bases; junction bases not matched to a gene: 21. This CDR3 is built from 21 residues. In germline, CDR1 is MDHEN, CDR2 SYDVKM. CDR3 protein: CASSPQGFGDRGRITGNTIYF. In nucleotides, the CDR3 is TGTGCCAGCAGTCCCCAAGGGTTTGGGGACAGGGGGCGTATTACCGGAAACACCATATATTTT.

This clonotype came up many times. The J gene is TRBJ1-1, the V gene TRBV24-1; D is undetermined. Germline V lookup: CDR1 KGHDR, CDR2 SFDVKD. Trimming removed 3 bases at V and 4 bases at J, with 8 bases between. The CDR3 is made up of 13 amino acids. CDR3 sequence: CATSDPSSTEAFF. For the CDR3, the DNA is TGTGCCACCAGTGATCCCAGTAGCACTGAAGCTTTCTTT.

In its sample, this clonotype was seen many times. At one boundary the junction diverges from the germline segment, which might be a read error. V gene TRBV7-3 combines with J gene TRBJ2-1; 9 nucleotides agree with TRBD2. This CDR3 has 15 residues. The germline V gene encodes CDR1 SGHTA and CDR2 FQGTGA. CDR3 bases: TGTGCCAACAGCCTCTTAGCGGGAGCAGTGAATGAGCAGTTCTTC. Translation: CANSLLAGAVNEQFF.

The rearrangement joins TRBV10-3 to TRBJ2-3, with no clear D. CDR3 size: 14 residues. V was cut by 6 bases and J by 2 bases, with 12 bases left in between. Germline CDR1 and CDR2: ENHRY and SYGVKD. CDR3 sequence: CAIRPNPPTDTQYF. DNA of the CDR3: TGTGCCATCAGGCCCAACCCTCCCACAGATACGCAGTATTTT.

The table lists this clonotype with many counts. The chain is built from TRBV13 and TRBJ1-5, with D tentatively TRBD1 (5 bases). Germline-derived CDR1 and CDR2 are PRHDT and FYEKMQ (reference sequence). This CDR3 has 16 residues. Trimming pared 5 bases from V and 5 bases from J, leaving 19 bases between. CDR3 bases: TGTGCCAGCAGCCAGGAGACGGGACTGCTGGATCAGCCCCAGCATTTT. It encodes CASSQETGLLDQPQHF.

This clonotype was counted many times. The CDR3 nucleotides are TGCAGTGCTATAGGGGCGGGGCTTGAGACCCAGTACTTC. This gives the protein CSAIGAGLETQYF. This chain uses TRBV20-1 with TRBJ2-5, with D possibly matching TRBD2 (6 bases). The germline V gene encodes CDR1 DFQATT and CDR2 SNEGSKA (reference sequence). The ends were cut back, 4 bases at V and 5 bases at J, with 14 bases in the middle. The CDR3 length is 13 residues.

The table lists this clonotype with many counts. The V gene is TRBV6-2 or TRBV6-3, the J gene TRBJ1-3, with D possibly TRBD1 on 6 matching bases. This CDR3 contains 16 residues. Germline V gives CDR1 MNHEY, CDR2 SVGEGT. V shed 5 bases and J shed 1 base, with 15 bases lying between them. Here the CDR3 reads CASSVGGHSSGNTIYF. CDR3 nucleotide sequence: TGTGCCAGCAGTGTGGGGGGACACTCGTCTGGAAACACCATATATTTT.

The CDR3 spells CASRGTGSPQYF. In nucleotides, the CDR3 is TGTGCCAGCAGGGGGACAGGGTCTCCCCAGTACTTC. The V call is TRBV28, the J call TRBJ2-5; 9 bases map to TRBD1. Germline assignment: CDR1 MDHEN and CDR2 SYDVKM. CDR3 length: 12 residues. The V gene end was trimmed by 6 bases and the J gene end by 9 bases; junction bases not matched to a gene: 5.

This clonotype was counted a few times. This sequence joins TRBV4-1 and TRBJ1-5, with TRBD1 identical over 7 bases. V trimming: 0 bases; J trimming: 5 bases; junction bases outside the gene matches: 10. CDR1 and CDR2 from the germline V gene are MGHRA and YSYEKL. The CDR3 runs to 17 residues. The CDR3 sequence is CASSQEAPTGVHQPQHF. Here the CDR3 DNA reads TGCGCCAGCAGCCAAGAGGCCCCAACAGGGGTCCATCAGCCCCAGCATTTT.

This clonotype was recorded many times. The CDR3 bases are TGTGCCAGCAGCAAGGGACTAGCGGCCCTTAGGGAGACCCAGTACTTC. The encoded protein is CASSKGLAALRETQYF. The chain is built from TRBV7-9 and TRBJ2-5, with 11 bases fitting TRBD2. The germline V gene encodes CDR1 SEHNR and CDR2 FQNEAQ (reference sequence). Trimming cost V 5 bases and J 5 bases; bases outside gene matches: 10. The CDR3 covers 16 residues.

This clonotype has at least ten counts. This sequence joins TRBV11-1 and TRBJ1-1; D may be TRBD1 (5 bases). The germline V and J ends were trimmed by 4 bases and 1 base, with 16 bases remaining between them. Germline V CDR1 and CDR2: SGHAT, FQDESV (reference sequence). This CDR3 contains 16 residues. The CDR3 is CASSSSFGTWNTEAFF. Written as DNA, the CDR3 is TGTGCCAGCAGCTCCAGCTTCGGGACTTGGAACACTGAAGCTTTCTTT.

This clonotype was detected ten times or more. The rearrangement links TRBV12-3 or TRBV12-4 to TRBJ2-1, with D tentatively TRBD1 (5 bases). V lost 3 bases and J lost 2, with 11 bases in between. The length of the CDR3 is 15 residues. The CDR3 spells CASSLGGATYNEQFF. The CDR3 DNA reads TGTGCCAGCAGTTTGGGTGGGGCTACCTACAATGAGCAGTTCTTC.

The rearrangement joins TRBV5-1 to TRBJ1-1, with 10 bases that match TRBD1. Per the germline V gene, CDR1 is SGHRS and CDR2 is YFSETQ. Trimming cost V 5 bases and J 6 bases; bases outside gene matches: 16. The CDR3 spans 17 residues. CDR3 in DNA: TGCGCCAGCAGGGATGTGGACAGGGGGAGTCTCGTCGCTGAAGCTTTCTTT. Translated: CASRDVDRGSLVAEAFF.

The table lists this clonotype with a few counts. The chain is built from TRBV13 and TRBJ1-2; the match to TRBD1 covers 9 bases. The CDR3 is 15 amino acids. Germline V lookup: CDR1 PRHDT, CDR2 FYEKMQ (reference sequence). V was pared by 4 bases and J by 5 bases, with 8 bases of the junction left unmatched. In DNA form, the CDR3 reads TGTGCCAGCAGCTATCCGGGACAGGGAGGTTATGGCTACACCTTC. This sequence encodes CASSYPGQGGYGYTF.

This chain joins TRBV12-3 or TRBV12-4 and TRBJ2-3; D unclear. Deletions cut 2 bases from V and 2 bases from J, with 17 bases between. This CDR3 is 17 amino acids long. The CDR3: CASSLRVGSGHTDTQYF. The CDR3 DNA reads TGTGCCAGCAGTTTAAGAGTCGGGTCGGGTCACACAGATACGCAGTATTTT.

Points on this clonotype: A much larger clonotype is one base distant, so this may be a read error. This rearrangement joins TRBV6-9 to TRBJ2-1, with no clear D. CDR1 is MNHGY and CDR2 is SVAAGI in the germline V gene. The CDR3 is 12 residues long. The CDR3 here is CASSYSKNERFF. DNA of the CDR3: TGTGCCAGCAGTTACTCGAAGAATGAGCGGTTCTTC.

This clonotype appeared a single time. Here the CDR3 omits its conserved ending phenylalanine or tryptophan, so a read error is the likely source. The genes are TRBV5-1 and TRBJ2-7; TRBD2 is a possible D gene (5 bases). The CDR3 loop spans 13 amino acids. Per germline, CDR1 SGHRS and CDR2 YFSETQ. CDR3 bases: TGTGCCAGCAGCCGAAGCGGTACCTACGAGCAGTACTCC. It specifies CASSRSGTYEQYS.

The chain employs TRBV9 and TRBJ2-1; 12 nucleotides agree with TRBD2. Germline CDR1 is SGDLS and CDR2 is YYNGEE. The junction had 5 bases not matched to a gene; V was cut back by 7 bases and J by 6 bases. The CDR3 is 14 residues long. In DNA form, the CDR3 reads TGTGCCAGCGGCGGGACTAGCGGGCCCAATGAGCAGTTCTTC. Amino acid sequence: CASGGTSGPNEQFF.

The chain combines TRBV2 with TRBJ1-2, with a tentative D call TRBD1 (6 bases). Trimming pared 4 bases from V and 0 bases from J, leaving 12 bases between. Germline CDR1 and CDR2: SNHLY and FYNNEI. The CDR3 has 15 amino acids. For the CDR3, the DNA is TGTGCCAGCAGTGTCGGGACAAAAACTAACTATGGCTACACCTTC. This gives the protein CASSVGTKTNYGYTF.

As for this clonotype: Only one base separates this from a far larger clonotype, so it likely reflects a read error. CDR3 sequence reads: CASSNLYQETQFF. The CDR3, as DNA: TGTGCCAGCAGCAACCTGTACCAAGAGACCCAGTTCTTC. This chain joins TRBV3-1 and TRBJ2-1; D unresolved. V was trimmed by 5 bases and J by 13 bases, leaving 18 bases between them. CDR1 is LGHDT and CDR2 is YNNKEL in the germline V gene (reference sequence). This CDR3 has 13 amino acids.

The table lists this clonotype with a few counts. A read error may be the cause here, since a much bigger clone is one base away. The chain couples TRBV12-3 or TRBV12-4 to TRBJ1-2; D gene uncertain. V was cut by 5 bases and J by 1 base, with 5 bases left in between. The CDR3 sequence is 12 residues long. This chain's CDR3 is CASSRINYGYTF. As DNA, the CDR3 is TGTGCCAGCAGTCGCATTAACTATGGCTACACCTTC.

This clonotype was picked up many times. The chain uses TRBV20-1 and TRBJ2-1, with 12 positions matching TRBD2. CDR1 DFQATT and CDR2 SNEGSKA come from the germline V gene (reference sequence). The CDR3 runs 16 residues. V shed 6 bases and J 8 bases; nucleotides not matched to a gene: 14. In DNA form, the CDR3 reads TGCAGTGCGACCGACTCTAGCGGGAGGGTTTGGGATGAGCAGTTCTTC. This encodes CSATDSSGRVWDEQFF.

In its sample, this clonotype was seen many times. CDR3 protein: CSAPDLSHRAEQFF. The CDR3 region has the DNA TGCAGTGCCCCCGACCTTTCCCATAGGGCTGAGCAGTTCTTC. J is TRBJ2-1 and V is TRBV20-1; no firm D call. CDR3 length equals 14 residues. Trimming cost V 6 bases and J 9 bases, with 21 bases left between them. CDR1 is DFQATT, CDR2 SNEGSKA, per germline (reference sequence).